The 5 T cell receptor beta chains below come from one sample, sequenced in a study of blood T cell repertoires in COVID-19. Clones were read by immunoSEQ multiplex PCR, and TCRdb kept only the in-frame ones, dropping some. The sample lists roughly 170,000 clones, roughly 90% seen once, with less than 25% in the top ten. Sequenced sample: peripheral blood. These receptors all stem from a man between 65 and 85 years old with active or convalescent COVID-19.

The chain combines TRBV27 with TRBJ1-2, with D perhaps TRBD1 (5 bases). The CDR3 has 15 amino acids. V was shortened by 0 bases and J by 8 bases, with 16 bases between the two germline ends. Germline V lookup: CDR1 MNHEY, CDR2 SMNVEV (reference sequence). CDR3 DNA: TGTGCCAGCAGTTTATCCTACCGCGGACAAAGGGGCTACACCTTC. This translates into CASSLSYRGQRGYTF.

The chain carries TRBV5-5 and TRBJ2-7; D remains ambiguous. Trimming stripped 0 bases from V and 2 bases from J, with 9 bases between. Per germline, CDR1 SGHKS and CDR2 YYEKEE (reference sequence). This CDR3 spans 14 amino acids. This CDR3 reads CASSLAYPTYEQYF. The DNA for the CDR3 is TGTGCCAGCAGCTTGGCCTACCCTACCTACGAGCAGTACTTC.

The chain joins TRBV9 to TRBJ2-2; D is perhaps TRBD1 (6 bases). Germline CDR1 is SGDLS and CDR2 is YYNGEE. This CDR3 comprises 13 residues. The V end lost 3 bases, the J end lost 6 bases, and 9 bases lay between the germline ends. CDR3 loop: CASSGRGSGELFF. DNA of the CDR3: TGTGCCAGCAGCGGCAGGGGTTCCGGGGAGCTGTTTTTT.

V usage is TRBV30 and J usage is TRBJ1-2; D is unclear. Per the germline V gene, CDR1 is GTSNPN and CDR2 is SVGIG (reference sequence). Trimming removed 4 bases at V and 2 bases at J, with 11 bases between. The CDR3 runs 13 residues. In DNA form, the CDR3 reads TGTGCCTGGATCAGTCCGGGGAACTATGGCTACACCTTC. Translated, it gives CAWISPGNYGYTF.

This chain's CDR3 is CASRRGQGGLSPLHF. DNA of the CDR3: TGTGCCAGCAGACGGGGACAGGGGGGACTGTCACCCCTCCACTTT. This rearrangement joins TRBV27 to TRBJ1-6, with 11 bases identical to TRBD1. V gave up 6 bases and J gave up 10 bases; unmatched junction bases: 8. CDR3 size: 15 residues. Looked up from germline, CDR1 is MNHEY and CDR2 is SMNVEV (reference sequence).